Detailed here is one T cell receptor beta chain. Method: immunoSEQ multiplex PCR; TCRdb's copy keeps in-frame clones and lacks some. Counted here are over 350,000 clones, approximately 90% occurring once; the ten biggest clones make up about 0.78%. This CDR3 is built from 15 residues. Germline CDR1 and CDR2: MNHEY and SVGAGI. The V and J ends lost 11 bases and 4 bases, in that order; junction bases with no gene match: 13. This entry belongs to a study of blood T cell repertoires in COVID-19. Study in general: PBMCs, B-cell-depleted T cells, or T cells provided the cDNA or gDNA that made up the material.

The source is a woman in her forties who had been exposed to COVID-19. Sequenced material: PBMCs or T cells enriched from blood (not recorded which). V and J are TRBV6-5 and TRBJ1-1; the match to TRBD1 covers 10 bases. The CDR3 protein is CAVRQGARKGTEAFF. DNA of the CDR3: TGTGCCGTCCGACAGGGGGCGCGTAAGGGCACTGAAGCTTTCTTT.